This TCR beta chain was sequenced for a study of cytomegalovirus exposure and HLA in healthy donors. Overall study results and limits: In a later analysis, a missense DCLRE1C variant was linked to TCR beta V- and J-gene trimming. Excluded were some V segments that proved indistinguishable, including TRBV6-2 and TRBV6-3. An apparent linkage of common viral pathogens to several of the most significant clusters emerged in a later analysis.

A remark on this clone: Its antigen remains unidentified.

V lost 3 bases and J lost 2; bases outside the gene matches: 7. Germline-derived CDR1 and CDR2 are SGHRS and YFSETQ. This CDR3 has 16 amino acids. The PCR was carried out with 60 Vbeta primers and 13 Jbeta primers. TCRdb's table, derived via immunoSEQ multiplex PCR, lists solely in-frame clones and lacks some. The sample consists of some 98,000 clones, under 80% of them appearing once. The sequenced sample consisted of PBMCs. V and J are TRBV5-1 and TRBJ1-2; TRBD1 aligns across 10 bases. The receptor was isolated from a human donor in good health. The CDR3 spells CASSSAGQGVNYGYTF. In DNA, the CDR3 is TGCGCCAGCAGCTCCGCTGGACAGGGGGTGAACTATGGCTACACCTTC.